The clone carrying this T cell receptor (beta chain) was counted between two and nine times. The antigen is undetermined. The data are from a study of T-cell memory formation after mild COVID-19. Notes on the study in general: There was a balanced CD4/CD8 profile in clones contracting day 15 to 85, and later expanders leaned CD4+.

cDNA libraries for TCR alpha and TCR beta, carrying sample barcodes and UMIs, came from 5'RACE with constant-segment primers. TCRdb re-called the 5' RACE reads through MiXCR, storing one row per CDR3 protein. The sample contains about 340,000 distinct CDR3 sequences, 10% to 15% of which appear only once. Sequences were obtained from PBMCs or a T cell subset sorted from them (not recorded which). The receptor's source is a young man who had mild COVID-19 (a few samples of this study predate the infection). Cell type and time point are not known.

The CDR3 loop is CASDRGLDNEQFF. As DNA, the CDR3 is TGTGCCAGTGACAGGGGGCTTGATAATGAGCAGTTCTTC. The rearrangement joins TRBV7-2 to TRBJ2-1, with 10 bases fitting TRBD1. There are 13 residues in the CDR3. V shed 9 bases, J shed 7 bases, and the junction held 6 bases outside the gene matches. Germline CDR1 reads SGHTA; CDR2 reads FQGNSA.